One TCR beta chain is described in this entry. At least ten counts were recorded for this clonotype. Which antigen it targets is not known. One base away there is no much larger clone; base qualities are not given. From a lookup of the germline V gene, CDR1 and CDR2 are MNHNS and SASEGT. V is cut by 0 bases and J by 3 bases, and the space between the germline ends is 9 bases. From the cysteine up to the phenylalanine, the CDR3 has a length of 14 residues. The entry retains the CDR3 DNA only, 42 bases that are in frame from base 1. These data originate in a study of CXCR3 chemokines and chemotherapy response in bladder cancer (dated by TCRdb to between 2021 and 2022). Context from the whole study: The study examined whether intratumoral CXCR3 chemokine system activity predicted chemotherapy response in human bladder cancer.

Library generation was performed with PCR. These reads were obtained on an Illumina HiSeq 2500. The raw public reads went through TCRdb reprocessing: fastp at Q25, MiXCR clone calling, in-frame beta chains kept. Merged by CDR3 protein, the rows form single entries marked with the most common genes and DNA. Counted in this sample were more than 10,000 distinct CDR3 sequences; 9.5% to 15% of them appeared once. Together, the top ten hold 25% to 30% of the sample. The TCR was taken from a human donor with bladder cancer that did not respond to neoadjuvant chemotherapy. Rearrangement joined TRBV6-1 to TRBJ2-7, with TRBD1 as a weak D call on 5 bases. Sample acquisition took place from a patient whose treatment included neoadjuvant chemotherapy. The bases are TGTGCCAGCAGTGAAGCGCCAGGGATCTACGAGCAGTACTTC. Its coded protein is CASSEAPGIYEQYF.